Listed below are T cell receptor beta chains from one sample, sequenced in a study of blood T cell repertoires in COVID-19. Sequenced by immunoSEQ multiplex PCR; TCRdb stores in-frame clones only, minus some. The sample consists of 300,000 to 350,000 clones, around nine tenths of them appearing once. Sequences were obtained from peripheral blood. These receptor sequences come from a woman between 70 and 85 years old with COVID-19, enrolled during active disease. The CDR3 runs from the conserved cysteine through the conserved F or W. D genes are given only for firm matches. Clone size appears in some rows only: once, few, many, or a class for an expanded clone.

d_gene	v_gene	abundance	j_gene	CDR3aa	CDR3nt
TRBD1	TRBV5-1	NA	TRBJ1-4	CASSLGQGNEKLFF	TGCGCCAGCAGCTTGGGACAGGGCAATGAAAAACTGTTTTTT
TRBD2	TRBV6-2/TRBV6-3	once	TRBJ2-3	CASSGTSGGTAGGTDTQYF	TGTGCCAGCAGTGGTACTAGCGGGGGGACAGCCGGCGGCACAGATACGCAGTATTTT
NA	TRBV7-8	NA	TRBJ2-7	CASSLVGTQIAYEQYF	TGTGCCAGCAGCTTAGTTGGGACTCAGATCGCCTACGAGCAGTACTTC
TRBD2	TRBV5-1	NA	TRBJ2-5	CASSAGGDLQETQYF	TGCGCCAGCAGCGCGGGGGGCGACCTTCAAGAGACCCAGTACTTC
NA	TRBV21-1	many	TRBJ2-5	CASSKARAGVGETQYF	TGTGCCAGCAGCAAAGCGCGAGCGGGGGTAGGGGAGACCCAGTACTTC
NA	TRBV7-7	NA	TRBJ1-6	CASSPRDVSSYNSPLHF	TGTGCCAGCAGCCCGCGGGACGTCAGCTCCTATAATTCACCCCTCCACTTT
TRBD1	TRBV3-1/TRBV3-2	once	TRBJ1-2	CASSPGQGGSGYTF	TGTGCCAGCAGCCCTGGACAGGGAGGATCGGGCTACACCTTC
TRBD1	TRBV24-1	NA	TRBJ2-7	CATSDPGTGDRGEQYF	TGTGCCACCAGTGACCCGGGGACAGGGGATCGAGGAGAGCAGTACTTC
TRBD2	TRBV9	NA	TRBJ2-7	CASSEDPSGVSYEQYF	TGTGCCAGCAGCGAAGACCCTAGCGGGGTATCCTACGAGCAGTACTTC
TRBD1	TRBV7-9	NA	TRBJ1-1	CASSQQGGVTEAFF	TGTGCCAGCAGCCAACAAGGGGGCGTCACTGAAGCTTTCTTT
TRBD2	TRBV6-6	once	TRBJ2-7	CASSYRRGLAYEQYF	TGTGCCAGCAGTTATCGGCGGGGGTTAGCCTACGAGCAGTACTTC
NA	TRBV5-6	NA	TRBJ1-1	CASSLGANTEAFF	TGTGCCAGCAGCTTGGGGGCGAACACTGAAGCTTTCTTT
NA	TRBV27	once	TRBJ1-6	CASSLASSYNSPLHF	TGTGCCAGCAGTCTTGCGAGCTCCTATAATTCACCCCTCCACTTT
TRBD1	TRBV7-2	NA	TRBJ1-4	CASSPRDRGAEKLFF	TGTGCCAGCAGCCCGCGGGACAGGGGGGCCGAAAAACTGTTTTTT
NA	TRBV28	NA	TRBJ1-2	CASRNRLYGYTF	TGTGCCAGCAGGAACAGGCTTTATGGCTACACCTTC
NA	TRBV9	NA	TRBJ2-1	CASSRQSSYNEQFF	TGTGCCAGCAGCAGACAGAGCTCCTACAATGAGCAGTTCTTC
TRBD2	TRBV4-2	NA	TRBJ2-5	CASSQGGGGIETQYF	TGTGCCAGCAGCCAAGGCGGGGGAGGTATCGAGACCCAGTACTTC
TRBD2	TRBV13	once	TRBJ2-7	CASSVLGGSSYEQYF	TGTGCCAGCAGCGTATTAGGCGGGAGCTCCTACGAGCAGTACTTC
NA	TRBV4-3	NA	TRBJ1-3	CASSQASPPGNTIYF	TGCGCCAGCAGCCAAGCTAGTCCCCCTGGAAACACCATATATTTT
TRBD1	TRBV23-1	NA	TRBJ1-6	CASTESQGLSSPLHF	TGCGCCAGCACGGAATCACAGGGGTTAAGTTCACCCCTCCACTTT
TRBD1	TRBV29-1	NA	TRBJ1-1	CSFRDRRDTEAFF	TGCAGCTTCCGGGACAGGCGGGACACTGAAGCTTTCTTT
NA	TRBV29-1	NA	TRBJ1-2	CSVGQINYGYTF	TGCAGCGTAGGACAAATTAACTATGGCTACACCTTC
TRBD1	TRBV5-4	few	TRBJ1-6	CASSLPGGQSPLHF	TGTGCCAGCAGCTTGCCAGGGGGGCAATCACCCCTCCACTTT
TRBD1	TRBV7-2	NA	TRBJ2-2	CASSRRQGRLGGELFF	TGTGCCAGCAGCAGGCGACAGGGGAGGTTAGGCGGGGAGCTGTTTTTT
NA	TRBV6-5	once	TRBJ1-1	CASTGRDYAEAFF	TGTGCCAGCACGGGCAGGGATTATGCTGAAGCTTTCTTT
NA	TRBV18	NA	TRBJ1-1	CASSPPSAGNTEAFF	TGTGCCAGCTCACCACCTTCCGCGGGGAACACTGAAGCTTTCTTT
NA	TRBV7-9	NA	TRBJ1-3	CASSSDRNSGNTIYF	TGTGCCAGCAGCTCCGACAGAAACTCTGGAAACACCATATATTTT
TRBD1	TRBV24-1	NA	TRBJ1-4	CATSPGQGHEKLFF	TGTGCCACCAGCCCCGGACAGGGCCATGAAAAACTGTTTTTT
NA	TRBV15	NA	TRBJ1-2	CATSRDAAAAYGYTF	TGTGCCACCAGCAGAGATGCGGCGGCCGCTTATGGCTACACCTTC
NA	TRBV5-6	NA	TRBJ1-4	CASSLAGVLGAINEKLFF	TGTGCCAGCAGCTTGGCCGGAGTCTTGGGGGCGATCAATGAAAAACTGTTTTTT
NA	TRBV28	NA	TRBJ1-1	CASSFRRGGDTEAFF	TGTGCCAGCAGTTTCCGTAGGGGAGGGGACACTGAAGCTTTCTTT
NA	TRBV2	NA	TRBJ1-1	CASSVQGPGTEAFF	TGTGCCAGCAGTGTACAGGGACCGGGCACTGAAGCTTTCTTT
NA	TRBV5-1	NA	TRBJ1-1	CASSLEGAAFF	TGCGCCAGCAGCTTGGAAGGGGCCGCTTTCTTT
NA	TRBV30	NA	TRBJ1-2	CAWSPGGDYGYTF	TGTGCCTGGAGCCCCGGAGGGGACTATGGCTACACCTTC
TRBD1	TRBV12-3/TRBV12-4	NA	TRBJ2-7	CASSGQGGYEQYF	TGTGCCAGCAGCGGACAGGGGGGATACGAGCAGTACTTC
TRBD1	TRBV7-2	NA	TRBJ1-1	CASSSYRGTEAFF	TGTGCCAGCAGCTCCTACAGGGGCACTGAAGCTTTCTTT
TRBD1	TRBV5-1	NA	TRBJ1-2	CASSPSGQFYGYTF	TGCGCCAGCAGCCCCTCGGGACAGTTCTATGGCTACACCTTC
NA	TRBV6-5	NA	TRBJ2-7	CASSSQDYEQYF	TGTGCCAGCAGTTCACAGGACTACGAGCAGTACTTC
NA	TRBV28	NA	TRBJ2-1	CASSPGGLYNEQFF	TGTGCCAGCAGTCCCGGGGGGCTTTACAATGAGCAGTTCTTC
NA	TRBV7-2	NA	TRBJ2-7	CASSQTGTTGHYEQYF	TGTGCCAGCAGCCAGACCGGGACAACAGGACACTACGAGCAGTACTTC
NA	TRBV27	NA	TRBJ1-2	CASRRLGGENGGYTF	TGTGCCAGCAGACGTCTAGGGGGTGAGAACGGTGGCTACACCTTC
TRBD1	TRBV28	few	TRBJ2-6	CASSRPPGQGISGANVLTF	TGTGCCAGCAGCCGCCCCCCGGGACAGGGTATCTCTGGGGCCAACGTCCTGACTTTC
TRBD1	TRBV28	NA	TRBJ1-4	CASNLGQDGKLFF	TGTGCCAGCAACCTGGGACAGGACGGAAAACTGTTTTTT
NA	TRBV9	once	TRBJ2-3	CASSSRGGGSTDTQYF	TGTGCCAGCAGCTCACGTGGAGGGGGCAGCACAGATACGCAGTATTTT
NA	TRBV28	NA	TRBJ2-2	CASLNRDLMNTGELFF	TGTGCCAGCTTAAACAGGGATTTAATGAACACCGGGGAGCTGTTTTTT
NA	TRBV18	NA	TRBJ2-5	CASSPTPGTQETQYF	TGTGCCAGCTCACCCACACCGGGGACTCAAGAGACCCAGTACTTC